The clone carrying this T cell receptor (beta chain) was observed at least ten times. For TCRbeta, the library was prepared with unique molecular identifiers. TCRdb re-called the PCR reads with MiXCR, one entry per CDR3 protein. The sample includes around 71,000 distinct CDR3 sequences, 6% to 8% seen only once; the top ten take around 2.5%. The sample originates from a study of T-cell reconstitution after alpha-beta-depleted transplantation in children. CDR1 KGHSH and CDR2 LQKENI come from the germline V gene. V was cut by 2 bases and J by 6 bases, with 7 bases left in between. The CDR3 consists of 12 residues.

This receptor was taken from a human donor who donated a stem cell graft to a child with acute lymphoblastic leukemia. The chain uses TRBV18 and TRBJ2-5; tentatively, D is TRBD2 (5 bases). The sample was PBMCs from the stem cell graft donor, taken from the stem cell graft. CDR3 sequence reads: CASSPERQTQYF. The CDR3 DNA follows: TGTGCCAGCTCACCAGAGCGGCAGACCCAGTACTTC.